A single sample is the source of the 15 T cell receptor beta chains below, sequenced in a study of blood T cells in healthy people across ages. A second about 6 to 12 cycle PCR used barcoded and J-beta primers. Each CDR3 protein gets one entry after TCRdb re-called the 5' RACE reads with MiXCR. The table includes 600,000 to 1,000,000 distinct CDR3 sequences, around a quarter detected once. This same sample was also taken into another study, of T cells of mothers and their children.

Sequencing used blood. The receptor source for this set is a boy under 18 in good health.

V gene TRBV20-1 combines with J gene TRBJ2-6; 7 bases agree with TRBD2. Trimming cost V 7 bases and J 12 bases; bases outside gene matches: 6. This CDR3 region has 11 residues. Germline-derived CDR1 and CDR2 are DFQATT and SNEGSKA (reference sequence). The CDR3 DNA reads TGCAGTGTAGGCAGGGAGGGCGTCCTGACTTTC. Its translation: CSVGREGVLTF.

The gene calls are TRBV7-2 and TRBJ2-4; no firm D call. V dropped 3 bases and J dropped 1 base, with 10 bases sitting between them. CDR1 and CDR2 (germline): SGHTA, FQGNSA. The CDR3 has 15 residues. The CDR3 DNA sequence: TGTGCCAGCAGCTTCGGTCTGGGTGCCAAAAACATTCAGTACTTC. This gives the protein CASSFGLGAKNIQYF.

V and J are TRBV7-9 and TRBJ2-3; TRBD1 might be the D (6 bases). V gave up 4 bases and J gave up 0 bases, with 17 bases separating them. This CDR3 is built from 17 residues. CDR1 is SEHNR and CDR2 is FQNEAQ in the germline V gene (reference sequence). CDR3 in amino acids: CASSSLRAGASTDTQYF. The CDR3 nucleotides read TGTGCCAGCAGCTCCCTGCGGGCAGGGGCTAGCACAGATACGCAGTATTTT.

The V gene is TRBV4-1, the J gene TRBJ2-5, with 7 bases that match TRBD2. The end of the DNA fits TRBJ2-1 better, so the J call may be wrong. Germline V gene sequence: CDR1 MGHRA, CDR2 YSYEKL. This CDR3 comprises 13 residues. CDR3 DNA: TGCGCCAGCAGCCAACAGAGCGGGATAGAGCAGTTCTTC. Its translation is CASSQQSGIEQFF.

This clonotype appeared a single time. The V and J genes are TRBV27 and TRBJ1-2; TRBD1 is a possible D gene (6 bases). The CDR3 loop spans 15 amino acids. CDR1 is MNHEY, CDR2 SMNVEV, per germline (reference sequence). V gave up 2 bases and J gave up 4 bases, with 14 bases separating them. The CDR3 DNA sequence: TGTGCCAGCAGTTTAACCGGACAGACTTCCTATGGCTACACCTTC. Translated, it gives CASSLTGQTSYGYTF.

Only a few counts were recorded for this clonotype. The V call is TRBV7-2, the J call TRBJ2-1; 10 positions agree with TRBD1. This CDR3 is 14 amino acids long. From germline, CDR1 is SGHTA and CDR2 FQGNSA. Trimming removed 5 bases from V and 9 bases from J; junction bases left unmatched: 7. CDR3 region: CASSHPGQGTEQFF. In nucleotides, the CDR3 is TGTGCCAGCAGCCACCCGGGACAGGGGACTGAGCAGTTCTTC. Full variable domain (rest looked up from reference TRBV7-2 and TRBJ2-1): GAGVSQSPSNKVTEKGKDVELRCDPISGHTALYWYRQSLGQGLEFLIYFQGNSAPDKSGLPSDRFSAERTGGSVSTLTIQRTQQEDSAVYLCASSHPGQGTEQFFGPGTRLTVL.

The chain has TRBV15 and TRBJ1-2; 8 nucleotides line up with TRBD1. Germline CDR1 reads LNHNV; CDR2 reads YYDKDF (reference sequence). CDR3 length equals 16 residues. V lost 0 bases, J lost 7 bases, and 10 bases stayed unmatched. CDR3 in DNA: TGTGCCACCAGCAGAGACAGGGGGCTTGCTGGGGGTGGCTACACCTTC. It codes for CATSRDRGLAGGGYTF.

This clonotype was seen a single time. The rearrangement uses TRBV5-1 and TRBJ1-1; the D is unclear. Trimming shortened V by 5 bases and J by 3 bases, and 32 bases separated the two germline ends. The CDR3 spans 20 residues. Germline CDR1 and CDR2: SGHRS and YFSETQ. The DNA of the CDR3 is TGCGCCAGCAGGCAACTGGGGAGGTGGTCCGGAGTGGGAGTGGACACTGAAGCTTTCTTT. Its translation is CASRQLGRWSGVGVDTEAFF.

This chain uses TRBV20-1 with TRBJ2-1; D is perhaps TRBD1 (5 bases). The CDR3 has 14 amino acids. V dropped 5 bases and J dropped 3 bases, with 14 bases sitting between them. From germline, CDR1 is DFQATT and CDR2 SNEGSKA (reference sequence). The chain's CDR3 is CSAPNRQGYNEQFF. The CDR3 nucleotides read TGCAGTGCTCCCAACAGGCAGGGCTACAATGAGCAGTTCTTC.

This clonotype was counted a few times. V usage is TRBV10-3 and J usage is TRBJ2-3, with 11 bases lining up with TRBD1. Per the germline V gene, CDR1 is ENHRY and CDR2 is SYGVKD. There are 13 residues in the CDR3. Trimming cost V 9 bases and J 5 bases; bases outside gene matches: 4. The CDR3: CAIGQGAEDTQYF. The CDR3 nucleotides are TGTGCCATAGGACAGGGGGCAGAAGATACGCAGTATTTT.

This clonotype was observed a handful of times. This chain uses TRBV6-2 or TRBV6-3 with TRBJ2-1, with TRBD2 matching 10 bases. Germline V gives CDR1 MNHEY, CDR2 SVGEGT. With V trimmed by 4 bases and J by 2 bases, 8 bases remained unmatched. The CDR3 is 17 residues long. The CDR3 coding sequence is TGTGCCAGCAGTTCGGGGGTCCTAGCGGGAGCCTACAATGAGCAGTTCTTC. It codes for CASSSGVLAGAYNEQFF.

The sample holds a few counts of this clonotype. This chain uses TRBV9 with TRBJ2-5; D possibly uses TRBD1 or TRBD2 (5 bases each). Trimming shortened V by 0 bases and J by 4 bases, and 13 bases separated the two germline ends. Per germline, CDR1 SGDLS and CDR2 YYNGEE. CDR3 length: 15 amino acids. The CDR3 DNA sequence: TGTGCCAGCAGCGTAGCAGGATTGGGACGAGAGACCCAGTACTTC. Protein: CASSVAGLGRETQYF.

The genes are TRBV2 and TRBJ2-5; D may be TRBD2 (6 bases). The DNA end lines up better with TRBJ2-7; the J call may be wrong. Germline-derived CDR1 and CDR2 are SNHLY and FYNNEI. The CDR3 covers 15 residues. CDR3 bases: TGTGCCAGCAGTGCCGGGAGTCAGCGTACCGGCGAGCAGTACTTC. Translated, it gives CASSAGSQRTGEQYF.

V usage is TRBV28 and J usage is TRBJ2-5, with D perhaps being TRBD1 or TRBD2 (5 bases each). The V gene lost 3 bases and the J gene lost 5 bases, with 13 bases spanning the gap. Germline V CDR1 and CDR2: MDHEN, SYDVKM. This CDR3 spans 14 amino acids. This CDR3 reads CASSFPLGAETQYF. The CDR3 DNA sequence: TGTGCCAGCAGTTTCCCGCTCGGGGCGGAGACCCAGTACTTC.

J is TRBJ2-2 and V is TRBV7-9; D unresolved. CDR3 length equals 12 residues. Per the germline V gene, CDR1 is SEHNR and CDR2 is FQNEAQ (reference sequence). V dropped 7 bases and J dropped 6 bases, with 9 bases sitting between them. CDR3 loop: CASISIAGELFF. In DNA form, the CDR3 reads TGTGCCAGCATTTCCATCGCCGGGGAGCTGTTTTTT.